The present T cell receptor (beta chain) was sequenced within a study of PD-1 blockade in mismatch repair-deficient tumors. Findings and limits, study-wide: After pembrolizumab, tumor-resident clones rose rapidly, then generally contracted before radiologic responses.

Germline CDR1 SGHRS, CDR2 YFSETQ. V was shortened by 3 bases and J by 6 bases, with 12 bases between the two germline ends. The CDR3 has 13 amino acids. PCR or immunohistochemistry showed mismatch repair deficiency in every enrolled patient. Sequencing was performed with immunoSEQ multiplex PCR; in TCRdb, only in-frame clones are kept and a portion is missing. The sample lists about 100,000 clones, 82% occurring once. About this clone itself: Antigen unknown.

The material was peripheral blood, obtained about eight months after starting pembrolizumab. This sequence originates from an adult with mismatch repair-deficient cancer. The chain couples TRBV5-1 to TRBJ1-1; TRBD1 is a possible D gene (5 bases). The DNA for the CDR3 is TGCGCCAGCAGCTGGGGGGGTCTGGCTGAAGCTTTCTTT. This sequence encodes CASSWGGLAEAFF.